Below are 3 T cell receptor beta chains sequenced from a single sample in a study of Graves' ophthalmopathy and Graves' hyperthyroidism. Amplification targeted the TCR beta CDR3 regions, with RNA transcripts as the source material. An opening RT-PCR round employed HTBI primers and preceded a second-round multiplex PCR. TCRdb used MiXCR to reprocess the multiplex PCR reads, holding one entry per CDR3 protein. Of around 470,000 distinct CDR3 sequences detected, about 15% appear once; the ten largest clones hold more than 8.5%. The sequenced sample consisted of blood. These receptors all come from a woman aged 25 to 45 with Graves' ophthalmopathy.

This clonotype was counted at least ten times. This rearrangement joins TRBV12-3 or TRBV12-4 to TRBJ1-1; TRBD1 agrees at 7 bases. Losses at the gene ends were 5 bases for V and 1 base for J; bases not matched to a gene: 10. This CDR3 is 16 amino acids long. Here the CDR3 DNA reads TGTGCCAGCAGTCACCCCTTGGGGACAGCGAACACTGAAGCTTTCTTT. Translated: CASSHPLGTANTEAFF.

This clonotype appeared many times. V usage is TRBV20-1 and J usage is TRBJ2-7, with 13 nucleotides matching TRBD2. Germline V gene sequence: CDR1 DFQATT, CDR2 SNEGSKA (reference sequence). The CDR3 has 14 residues. V lost 5 bases to trimming and J lost 4 bases; unmatched junction nucleotides: 5. This CDR3 reads CSAAGLAGRYEQYF. CDR3 nucleotide sequence: TGCAGTGCTGCGGGACTAGCGGGAAGATACGAGCAGTACTTC.

The genes are TRBV6-1 and TRBJ2-4; D might be TRBD1 or TRBD2, each matching 5 bases. Germline CDR1 MNHNS, CDR2 SASEGT. The CDR3 contains 12 residues. V dropped 6 bases and J dropped 14 bases, with 17 bases sitting between them. The CDR3 DNA reads TGTGCCAGCAGCCCTCGGGACCCAATTAAGTACTTC. It codes for CASSPRDPIKYF.